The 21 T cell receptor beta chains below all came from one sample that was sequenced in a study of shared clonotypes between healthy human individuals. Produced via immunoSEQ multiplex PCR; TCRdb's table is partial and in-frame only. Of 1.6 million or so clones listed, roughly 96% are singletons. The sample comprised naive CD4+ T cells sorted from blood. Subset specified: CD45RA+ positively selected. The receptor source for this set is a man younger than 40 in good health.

CDR3 in amino acids: CASSGDTSYNEQFF. CDR3 DNA sequence: TGTGCCAGCAGCGGGGACACCTCCTACAATGAGCAGTTCTTC. The J gene is TRBJ2-1, the V gene TRBV5-4, with D possibly TRBD1 on 6 matching bases. The CDR3 contains 14 residues. CDR1 is SGHNT, CDR2 YYREEE, per germline (reference sequence). V gave up 4 bases and J gave up 0 bases, with 8 bases separating them.

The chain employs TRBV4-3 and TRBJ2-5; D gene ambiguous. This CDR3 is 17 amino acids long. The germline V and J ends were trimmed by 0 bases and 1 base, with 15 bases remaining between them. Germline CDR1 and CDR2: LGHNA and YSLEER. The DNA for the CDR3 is TGCGCCAGCAGCCAAGACGCAGGTCTTACCCTCCAAGAGACCCAGTACTTC. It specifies CASSQDAGLTLQETQYF.

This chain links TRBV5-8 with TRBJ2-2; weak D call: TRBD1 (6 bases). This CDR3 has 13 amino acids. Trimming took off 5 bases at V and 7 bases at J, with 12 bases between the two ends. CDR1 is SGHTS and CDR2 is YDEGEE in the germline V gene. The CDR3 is CASRRQDSGELFF. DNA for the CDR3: TGTGCCAGCAGAAGACAGGACAGCGGGGAGCTGTTTTTT.

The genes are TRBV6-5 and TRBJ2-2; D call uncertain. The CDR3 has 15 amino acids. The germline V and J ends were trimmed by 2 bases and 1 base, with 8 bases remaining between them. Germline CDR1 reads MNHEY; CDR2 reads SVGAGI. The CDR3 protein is CASSYLVGNTGELFF. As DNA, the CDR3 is TGTGCCAGCAGTTACCTGGTTGGGAACACCGGGGAGCTGTTTTTT.

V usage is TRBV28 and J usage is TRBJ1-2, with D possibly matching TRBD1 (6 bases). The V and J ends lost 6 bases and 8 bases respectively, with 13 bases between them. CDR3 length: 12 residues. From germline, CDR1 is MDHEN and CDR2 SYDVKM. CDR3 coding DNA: TGTGCCAGCAGGCGACCTGGGGGCGGCTACACCTTC. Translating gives CASRRPGGGYTF.

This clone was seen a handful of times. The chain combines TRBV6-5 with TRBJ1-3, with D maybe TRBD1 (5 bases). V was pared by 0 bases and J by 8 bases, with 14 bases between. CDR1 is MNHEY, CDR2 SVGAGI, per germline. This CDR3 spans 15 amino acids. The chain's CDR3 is CASSYSGIGVDTIYF. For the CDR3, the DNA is TGTGCCAGCAGTTACTCTGGCATAGGGGTGGACACCATATATTTT.

This CDR3 reads CATSGTGTSTDTQYF. CDR3 coding DNA: TGTGCCACCAGCGGAACAGGGACTAGCACAGATACGCAGTATTTT. This chain links TRBV15 with TRBJ2-3; D is possibly TRBD1 or TRBD2 (6 bases each). The length of the CDR3 is 15 residues. V lost 5 bases to trimming and J lost 0 bases, with 12 bases between them. CDR1 LNHNV and CDR2 YYDKDF come from the germline V gene (reference sequence).

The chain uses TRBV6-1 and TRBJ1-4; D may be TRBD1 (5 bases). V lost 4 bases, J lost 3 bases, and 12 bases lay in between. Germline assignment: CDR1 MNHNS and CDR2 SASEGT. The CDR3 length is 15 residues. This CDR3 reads CASSVAGRANEKLFF. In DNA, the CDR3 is TGTGCCAGCAGTGTGGCAGGGCGGGCTAATGAAAAACTGTTTTTT.

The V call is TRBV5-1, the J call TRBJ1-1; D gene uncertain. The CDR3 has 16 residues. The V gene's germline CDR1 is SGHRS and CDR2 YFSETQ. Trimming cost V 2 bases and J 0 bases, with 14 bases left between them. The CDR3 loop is CASSLSSGNMNTEAFF. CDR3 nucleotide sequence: TGCGCCAGCAGCTTATCATCGGGGAACATGAACACTGAAGCTTTCTTT.

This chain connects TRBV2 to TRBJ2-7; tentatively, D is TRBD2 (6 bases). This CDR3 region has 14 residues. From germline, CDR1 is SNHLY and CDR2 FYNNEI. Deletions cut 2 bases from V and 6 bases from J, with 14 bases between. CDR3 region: CASSEFRQRVEQYF. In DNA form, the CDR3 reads TGTGCCAGCAGTGAATTTCGACAGCGGGTCGAGCAGTACTTC.

In nucleotides, the CDR3 is TGTGCCAGCTCACCTCCGTGGACTAGCGACCAGTACTTC. As protein: CASSPPWTSDQYF. The chain employs TRBV18 and TRBJ2-7, with TRBD2 matching over 9 bases. Germline CDR1 and CDR2: KGHSH and LQKENI. The CDR3 has 13 residues. J was trimmed by 10 bases and V by 3 bases; bases with no gene match: 7.

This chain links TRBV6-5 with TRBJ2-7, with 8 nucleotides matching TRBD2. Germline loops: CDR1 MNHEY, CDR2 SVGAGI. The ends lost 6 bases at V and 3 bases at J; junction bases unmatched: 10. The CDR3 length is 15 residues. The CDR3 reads CASRGSGLDFYEQYF. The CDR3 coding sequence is TGTGCCAGCAGGGGATCGGGACTAGATTTCTACGAGCAGTACTTC.

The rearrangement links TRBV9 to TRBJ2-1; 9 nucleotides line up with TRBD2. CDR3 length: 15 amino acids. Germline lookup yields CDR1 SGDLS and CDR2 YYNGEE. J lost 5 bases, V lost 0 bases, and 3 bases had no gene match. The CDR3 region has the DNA TGTGCCAGCAGCGTAGGCGGGAGGGGAAACAATGAGCAGTTCTTC. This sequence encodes CASSVGGRGNNEQFF.

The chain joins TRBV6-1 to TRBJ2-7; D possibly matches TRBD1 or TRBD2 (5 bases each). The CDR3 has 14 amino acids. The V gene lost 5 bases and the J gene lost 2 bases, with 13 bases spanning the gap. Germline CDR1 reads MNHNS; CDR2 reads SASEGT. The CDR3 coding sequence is TGTGCCAGCAGTATAGGGACGGTGCCCTACGAGCAGTACTTC. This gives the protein CASSIGTVPYEQYF.

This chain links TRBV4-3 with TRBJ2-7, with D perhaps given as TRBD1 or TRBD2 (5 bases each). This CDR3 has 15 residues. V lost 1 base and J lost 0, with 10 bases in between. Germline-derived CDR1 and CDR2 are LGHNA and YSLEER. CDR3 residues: CASSQVAGSSYEQYF. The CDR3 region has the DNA TGCGCCAGCAGCCAAGTGGCAGGGAGCTCCTACGAGCAGTACTTC.

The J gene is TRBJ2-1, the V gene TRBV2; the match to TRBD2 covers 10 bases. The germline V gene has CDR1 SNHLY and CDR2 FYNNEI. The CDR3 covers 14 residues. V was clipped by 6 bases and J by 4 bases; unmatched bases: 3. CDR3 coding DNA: TGTGCCAGCAGCGGGACTAGCGAATACAATGAGCAGTTCTTC. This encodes CASSGTSEYNEQFF.

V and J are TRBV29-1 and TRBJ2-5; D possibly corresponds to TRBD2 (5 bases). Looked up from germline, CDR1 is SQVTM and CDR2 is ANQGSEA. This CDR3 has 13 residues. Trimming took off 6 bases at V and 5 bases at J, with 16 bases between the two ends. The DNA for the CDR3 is TGCAGCGTCACGTTCGGGGTCGGGGAGACCCAGTACTTC. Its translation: CSVTFGVGETQYF.

In DNA form, the CDR3 reads TGCAGCGTTGCAGGGGATGGTGGAAACACCATATATTTT. Its protein product is CSVAGDGGNTIYF. The chain uses TRBV29-1 and TRBJ1-3; a weak D match, TRBD1 (6 bases). The V end lost 4 bases, the J end lost 3 bases, and 10 bases lay between the germline ends. The germline CDR1 and CDR2 sequences are SQVTM and ANQGSEA. This CDR3 spans 13 amino acids.

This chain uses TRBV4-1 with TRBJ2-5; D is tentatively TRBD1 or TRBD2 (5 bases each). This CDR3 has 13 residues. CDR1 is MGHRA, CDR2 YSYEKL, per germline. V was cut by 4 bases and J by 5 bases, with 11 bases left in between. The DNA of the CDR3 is TGCGCCAGCAGCCGCGAGGGGATCGAGACCCAGTACTTC. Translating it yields CASSREGIETQYF.

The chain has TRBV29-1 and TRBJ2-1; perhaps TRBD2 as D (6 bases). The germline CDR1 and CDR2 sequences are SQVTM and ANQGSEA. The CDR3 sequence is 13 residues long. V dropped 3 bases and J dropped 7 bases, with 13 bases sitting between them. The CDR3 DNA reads TGCAGCGTTGAGTCGGGAGTGGGGAATGAGCAGTTCTTC. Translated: CSVESGVGNEQFF.

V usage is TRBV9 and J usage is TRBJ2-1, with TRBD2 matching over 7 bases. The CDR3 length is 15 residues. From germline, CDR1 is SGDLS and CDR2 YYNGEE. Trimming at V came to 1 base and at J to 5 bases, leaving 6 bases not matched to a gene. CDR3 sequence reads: CASSVLAGVDNEQFF. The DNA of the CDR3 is TGTGCCAGCAGCGTATTGGCGGGAGTCGACAATGAGCAGTTCTTC.